The sequence of this T cell receptor (beta chain) was determined in a study of blood T cell repertoires in COVID-19. Turning to the study itself: The United States, Italy and Spain were the sources of the acute and convalescent COVID-19 samples.

Germline lookup yields CDR1 MGHDK and CDR2 SYGVNS. V was trimmed by 8 bases and J by 4 bases, leaving 17 bases between them. CDR3 size: 14 residues. The authors' processing: By means of reference gene primer amplification, nucleated cell counts were estimated. Profiled with immunoSEQ multiplex PCR; TCRdb holds only in-frame clones, not every one. Clone size and V and J calls were adopted from that table, with D and trimming inferred from the DNA. The sample carries some 48,000 clones, 86% recorded once. This TCR derives from a human donor in a cohort sampled during active COVID-19. The rearrangement uses TRBV25-1 and TRBJ1-2, with D unclear. The sample taken for sequencing was peripheral blood. DNA for the CDR3: TGTGCCAGCGTGGATTCCGGAGGCGGCTATGGCTACACCTTC. It encodes CASVDSGGGYGYTF.